This TCR beta chain is from a study of T cells in tuberculosis. Study overall: Within 7 days of starting treatment, or before, PBMC were stored.

The sample holds one count of this clone. Its antigen is not identified. TCRdb's table, derived via immunoSEQ multiplex PCR, lists solely in-frame clones and lacks some. The sample includes around 33,000 clones, about 92% of them seen just once. The V gene's germline CDR1 is WSHSY and CDR2 SAAADI. The CDR3 is made up of 11 amino acids. V was trimmed by 6 bases and J by 7 bases, leaving 9 bases between them. Documented time point: new active TB diagnosis, blood taken before or within 7 days of starting treatment. Each donor contributed roughly 100,000 T cells on average, unsorted. Broader study findings: A GMM-specific repertoire classifier reached 80% to 90% accuracy, AUROC about 0.87.

V and J are TRBV10-2 and TRBJ1-2, with D unresolved. The sequencing here drew on PBMCs, taken at tuberculosis diagnosis. The clonotype originates from an adult with tuberculosis. Some clones in this sample may be carry-over from other donors' samples. This chain's CDR3 is CASSSTGGYTF. The DNA for the CDR3 is TGCGCCAGCAGCTCTACTGGTGGCTACACCTTC.